One sample yielded the 9 T cell receptor beta chains listed below, sequenced in a study of blood T cells in healthy people across ages. A J-beta primer mix and a sample-barcoded 5' primer were used in a second PCR of roughly 6 to 11 cycles. Each CDR3 protein gets one entry after TCRdb re-called the 5' RACE reads with MiXCR. Among around 320,000 distinct CDR3 sequences listed, 25% to 30% were seen once. The sample taken for sequencing was blood. Receptors originate from a woman aged 70-85 years in good health.

This clonotype was picked up a small number of times. The V call is TRBV7-2, the J call TRBJ2-2; D tentatively reads TRBD1 or TRBD2 (5 bases each). The germline gives CDR1 SGHTA, CDR2 FQGNSA. The CDR3 is 16 amino acids. Trimming shortened V by 5 bases and J by 6 bases, and 19 bases separated the two germline ends. The CDR3 DNA reads TGTGCCAGCAGCCTGGGACCTACTGTTCAGGCCGGGGAGCTGTTTTTT. Its protein is CASSLGPTVQAGELFF.

This clonotype was counted a few times. The V and J genes are TRBV25-1 and TRBJ2-5, with D perhaps TRBD2 (6 bases). The J call may be mistaken, given a closer DNA end match to TRBJ2-7. The CDR3 spans 15 residues. Germline CDR1 MGHDK, CDR2 SYGVNS. The CDR3 DNA is TGTGCCAGCAGTACTTGGGGTCCTAGCGTCTACGAGCAGTACTTC. Translation: CASSTWGPSVYEQYF.

In this sample, this clonotype turned up a few times. V is TRBV11-2 and J is TRBJ2-3; 7 nucleotides match TRBD2. The length of the CDR3 is 14 residues. Germline trimming cut 6 bases from V and 3 bases from J; bases unmatched to any gene: 6. Germline values: CDR1 SGHAT, CDR2 FQNNGV. The CDR3 sequence: CASSVRGVTDTQYF. DNA for the CDR3: TGTGCCAGCAGTGTCCGGGGGGTGACAGATACGCAGTATTTT.

This clonotype was counted a few times. The chain recombines TRBV6-2 or TRBV6-3 with TRBJ2-7, with a weak D call TRBD2 (6 bases). The germline V gene encodes CDR1 MNHEY and CDR2 SVGEGT. This CDR3 region has 14 residues. V lost 8 bases and J 4 bases, leaving 18 bases between the germline ends. The CDR3 here is CASGRRDSNYEQYF. CDR3 DNA: TGTGCCAGCGGTCGTCGGGACTCAAATTACGAGCAGTACTTC.

V gene TRBV14 combines with J gene TRBJ2-7; D is uncertain. V was cut by 4 bases and J by 3 bases, with 7 bases left in between. Germline V gene data show CDR1 as SGHDN and CDR2 as FVKESK. This CDR3 is 12 amino acids long. The CDR3 protein is CASSLYFYEQYF. CDR3 bases: TGTGCCAGCAGCCTTTATTTCTACGAGCAGTACTTC.

This clonotype came up a few times. The gene calls are TRBV7-2 and TRBJ2-7; TRBD1 matches 8 bases. The length of the CDR3 is 15 residues. The germline gives CDR1 SGHTA, CDR2 FQGNSA. Trimming at V came to 6 bases and at J to 6 bases, leaving 13 bases not matched to a gene. As DNA, the CDR3 is TGTGCCAGCAGTCGTGATAGGGCAGGGGGCGGCGAGCAGTACTTC. This translates into CASSRDRAGGGEQYF. The full variable domain, in which reference TRBV7-2 and TRBJ2-7 provide the parts outside the CDR3, is GAGVSQSPSNKVTEKGKDVELRCDPISGHTALYWYRQSLGQGLEFLIYFQGNSAPDKSGLPSDRFSAERTGGSVSTLTIQRTQQEDSAVYLCASSRDRAGGGEQYFGPGTRLTVT.

Note on this clonotype: A read error may account for a junction end that differs from germline. The J gene is TRBJ2-1, the V gene TRBV6-1; 11 nucleotides align to TRBD2. The CDR3 length is 18 residues. Germline CDR1 and CDR2: MNHNS and SASEGT. CDR3 loop: CASSEGLAGGKPYNEQLF. The CDR3 nucleotides are TGTGCCAGCAGTGAAGGATTAGCGGGAGGGAAACCCTACAATGAGCAGCTCTTC.

The chain combines TRBV20-1 with TRBJ1-4; D unclear. Trimming took 5 bases from V and 8 from J, leaving 21 bases between them. The CDR3 length is 15 residues. Germline V CDR1 and CDR2: DFQATT, SNEGSKA (reference sequence). In DNA, the CDR3 is TGCAGTGCTCACCGCGGACCTCCCAGTGGAGAAAAACTGTTTTTT. This codes for CSAHRGPPSGEKLFF.

In this sample, this clonotype turned up a few times. The chain combines TRBV18 with TRBJ2-6; D gene unclear. Germline loops: CDR1 KGHSH, CDR2 LQKENI. The CDR3 consists of 15 residues. V was trimmed by 2 bases and J by 0 bases, leaving 5 bases between them. DNA of the CDR3: TGTGCCAGCTCACCAGGGTTCTCTGGGGCCAACGTCCTGACTTTC. Translated, it gives CASSPGFSGANVLTF.